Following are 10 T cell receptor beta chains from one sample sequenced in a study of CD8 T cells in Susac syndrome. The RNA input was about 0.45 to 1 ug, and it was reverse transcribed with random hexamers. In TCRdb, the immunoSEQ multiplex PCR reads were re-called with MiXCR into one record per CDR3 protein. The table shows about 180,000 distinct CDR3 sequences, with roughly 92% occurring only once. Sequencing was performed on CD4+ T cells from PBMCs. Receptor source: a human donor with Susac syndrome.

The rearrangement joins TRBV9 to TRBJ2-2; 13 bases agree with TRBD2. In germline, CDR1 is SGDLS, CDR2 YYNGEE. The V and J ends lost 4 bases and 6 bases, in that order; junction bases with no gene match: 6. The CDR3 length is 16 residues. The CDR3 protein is CASSPRTSGGAGELFF. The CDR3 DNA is TGTGCCAGCAGCCCACGGACTAGCGGGGGTGCCGGGGAGCTGTTTTTT.

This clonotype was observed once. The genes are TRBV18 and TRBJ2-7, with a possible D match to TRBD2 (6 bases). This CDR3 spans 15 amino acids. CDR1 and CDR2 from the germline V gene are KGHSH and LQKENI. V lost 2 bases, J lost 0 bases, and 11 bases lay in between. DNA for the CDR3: TGTGCCAGCTCACCAACGCGGGGAAACTCCTACGAGCAGTACTTC. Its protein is CASSPTRGNSYEQYF.

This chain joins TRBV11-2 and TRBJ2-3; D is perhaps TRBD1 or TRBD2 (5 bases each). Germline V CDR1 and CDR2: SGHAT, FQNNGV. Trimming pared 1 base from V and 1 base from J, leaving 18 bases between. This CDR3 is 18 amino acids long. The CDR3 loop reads CASSLGSGPTFGTDTQYF. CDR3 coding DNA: TGTGCCAGCAGCTTAGGCTCGGGACCCACTTTCGGCACAGATACGCAGTATTTT.

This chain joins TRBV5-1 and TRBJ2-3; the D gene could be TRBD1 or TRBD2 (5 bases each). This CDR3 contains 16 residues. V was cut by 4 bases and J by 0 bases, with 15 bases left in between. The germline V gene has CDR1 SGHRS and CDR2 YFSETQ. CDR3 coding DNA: TGCGCCAGCAGCCTACGACTGGGGGTGAGCACAGATACGCAGTATTTT. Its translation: CASSLRLGVSTDTQYF.

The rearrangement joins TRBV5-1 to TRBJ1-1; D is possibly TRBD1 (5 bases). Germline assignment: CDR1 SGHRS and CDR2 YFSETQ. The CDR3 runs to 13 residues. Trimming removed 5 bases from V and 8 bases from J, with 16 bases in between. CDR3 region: CASSPDNQEEAFF. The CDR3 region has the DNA TGCGCCAGCAGTCCGGACAACCAAGAAGAAGCTTTCTTT.

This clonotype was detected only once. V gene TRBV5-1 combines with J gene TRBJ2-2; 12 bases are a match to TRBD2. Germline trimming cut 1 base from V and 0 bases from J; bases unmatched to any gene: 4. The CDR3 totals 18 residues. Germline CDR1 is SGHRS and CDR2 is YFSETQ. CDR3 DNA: TGCGCCAGCAGCTTGTCCTCTAGCGGGGGGGCGAACACCGGGGAGCTGTTTTTT. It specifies CASSLSSSGGANTGELFF.

The CDR3 nucleotides are TGCAGTGCTGGACGGGACAGTGGTAAAGGTGAGCAGTTCTTC. This sequence encodes CSAGRDSGKGEQFF. The chain uses TRBV20-1 and TRBJ2-1; 7 nucleotides line up with TRBD1. There are 14 residues in the CDR3. J was trimmed by 9 bases and V by 5 bases; bases with no gene match: 13. Germline V lookup: CDR1 DFQATT, CDR2 SNEGSKA (reference sequence).

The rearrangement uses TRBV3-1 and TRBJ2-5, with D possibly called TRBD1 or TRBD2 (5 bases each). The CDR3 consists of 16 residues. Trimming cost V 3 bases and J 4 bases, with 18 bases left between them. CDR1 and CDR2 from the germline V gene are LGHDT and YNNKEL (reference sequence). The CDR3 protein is CASSQKTGLERETQYF. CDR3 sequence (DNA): TGTGCCAGCAGCCAGAAGACGGGGCTGGAACGAGAGACCCAGTACTTC.

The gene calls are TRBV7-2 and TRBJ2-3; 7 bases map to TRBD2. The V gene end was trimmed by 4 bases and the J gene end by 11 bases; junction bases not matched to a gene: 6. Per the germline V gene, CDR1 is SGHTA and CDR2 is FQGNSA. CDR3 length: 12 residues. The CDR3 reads CASSSRGTLQYF. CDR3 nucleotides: TGTGCCAGCAGCTCGCGGGGGACCCTGCAGTATTTT.

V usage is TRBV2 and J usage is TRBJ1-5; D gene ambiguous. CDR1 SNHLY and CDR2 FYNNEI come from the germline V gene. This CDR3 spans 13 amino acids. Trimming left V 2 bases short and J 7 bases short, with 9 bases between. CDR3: CASSEREGQPQHF. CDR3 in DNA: TGTGCCAGCAGTGAAAGGGAAGGGCAGCCCCAGCATTTT. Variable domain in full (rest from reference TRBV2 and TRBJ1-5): EPEVTQTPSHQVTQMGQEVILRCVPISNHLYFYWYRQILGQKVEFLVSFYNNEISEKSEIFDDQFSVERPDGSNFTLKIRSTKLEDSAMYFCASSEREGQPQHFGDGTRLSIL.